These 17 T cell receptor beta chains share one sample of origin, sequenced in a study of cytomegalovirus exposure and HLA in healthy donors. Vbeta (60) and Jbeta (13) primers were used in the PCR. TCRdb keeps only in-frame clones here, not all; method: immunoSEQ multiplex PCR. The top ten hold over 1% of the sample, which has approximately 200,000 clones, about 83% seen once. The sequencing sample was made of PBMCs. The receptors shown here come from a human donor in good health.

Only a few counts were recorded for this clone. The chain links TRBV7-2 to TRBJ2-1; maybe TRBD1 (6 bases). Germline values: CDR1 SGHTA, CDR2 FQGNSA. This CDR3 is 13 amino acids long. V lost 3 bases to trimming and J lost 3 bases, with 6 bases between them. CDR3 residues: CASSLDSYNEQFF. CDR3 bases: TGTGCCAGCAGCTTGGACAGCTACAATGAGCAGTTCTTC.

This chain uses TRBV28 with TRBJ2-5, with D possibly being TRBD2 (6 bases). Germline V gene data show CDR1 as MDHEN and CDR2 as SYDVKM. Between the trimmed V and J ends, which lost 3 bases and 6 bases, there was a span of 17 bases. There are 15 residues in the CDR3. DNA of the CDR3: TGTGCCAGCAGTTTCGGAGGAGGGGCCAGCAAGACCCAGTACTTC. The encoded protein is CASSFGGGASKTQYF.

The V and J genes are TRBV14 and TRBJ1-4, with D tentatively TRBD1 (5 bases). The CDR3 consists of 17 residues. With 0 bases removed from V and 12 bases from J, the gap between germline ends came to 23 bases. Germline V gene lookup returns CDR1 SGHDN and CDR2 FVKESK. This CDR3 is CASSQEDGTRDRRELFF. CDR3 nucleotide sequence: TGTGCCAGCAGCCAAGAAGACGGGACTAGAGACCGCAGAGAACTGTTTTTT.

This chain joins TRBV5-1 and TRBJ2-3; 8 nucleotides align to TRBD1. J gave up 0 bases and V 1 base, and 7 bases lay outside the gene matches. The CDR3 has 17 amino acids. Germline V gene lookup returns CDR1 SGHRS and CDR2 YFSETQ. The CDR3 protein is CASSLFIGQGSTDTQYF. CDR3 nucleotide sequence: TGCGCCAGCAGCTTGTTTATAGGACAGGGCAGCACAGATACGCAGTATTTT.

The CDR3 DNA reads as TGTGCCAGCAGTAACGGACAGGACCCCGTGTATGGCTACACCTTC. Protein sequence: CASSNGQDPVYGYTF. The rearrangement links TRBV6-6 to TRBJ1-2; 7 nucleotides match TRBD1. CDR1 and CDR2 from the germline V gene are MNHNY and SVGAGI (reference sequence). CDR3 length equals 15 residues. Trimming removed 5 bases from V and 5 bases from J; junction bases left unmatched: 11.

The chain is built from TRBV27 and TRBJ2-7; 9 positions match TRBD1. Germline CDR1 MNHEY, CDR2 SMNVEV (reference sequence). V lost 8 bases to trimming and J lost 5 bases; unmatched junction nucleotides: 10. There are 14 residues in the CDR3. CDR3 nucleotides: TGTGCCAGCGGGTGGAGGGACAGGGCTCACGAGCAGTACTTC. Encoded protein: CASGWRDRAHEQYF.

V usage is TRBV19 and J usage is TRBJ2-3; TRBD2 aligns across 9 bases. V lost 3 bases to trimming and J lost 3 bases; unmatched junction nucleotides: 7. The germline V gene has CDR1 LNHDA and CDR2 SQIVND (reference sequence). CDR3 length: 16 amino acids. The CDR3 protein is CASSILAGPGTDTQYF. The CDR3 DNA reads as TGTGCCAGTAGTATTCTAGCGGGACCGGGGACAGATACGCAGTATTTT.

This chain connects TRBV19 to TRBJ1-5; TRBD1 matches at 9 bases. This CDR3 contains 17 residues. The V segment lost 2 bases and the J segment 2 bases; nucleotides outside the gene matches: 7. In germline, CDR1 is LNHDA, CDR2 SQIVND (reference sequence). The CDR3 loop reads CASSILTGGMGNQPQHF. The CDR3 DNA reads TGTGCCAGTAGTATACTGACAGGGGGTATGGGCAATCAGCCCCAGCATTTT.

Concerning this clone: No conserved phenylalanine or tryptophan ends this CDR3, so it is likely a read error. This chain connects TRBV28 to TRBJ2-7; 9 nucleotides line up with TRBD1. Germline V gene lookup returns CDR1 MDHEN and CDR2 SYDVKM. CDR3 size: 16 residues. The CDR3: CASSPNPTGGSHEQYL. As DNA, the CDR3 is TGTGCCAGCAGTCCAAACCCAACAGGGGGCTCCCACGAGCAGTACCTC.

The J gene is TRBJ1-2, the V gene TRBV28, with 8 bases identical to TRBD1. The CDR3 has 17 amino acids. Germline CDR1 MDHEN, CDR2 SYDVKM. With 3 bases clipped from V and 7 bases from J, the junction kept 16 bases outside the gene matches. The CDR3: CASSFSGGGSTIRGYTF. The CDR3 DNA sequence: TGTGCCAGCAGTTTTTCAGGGGGCGGTTCCACTATTCGTGGCTACACCTTC.

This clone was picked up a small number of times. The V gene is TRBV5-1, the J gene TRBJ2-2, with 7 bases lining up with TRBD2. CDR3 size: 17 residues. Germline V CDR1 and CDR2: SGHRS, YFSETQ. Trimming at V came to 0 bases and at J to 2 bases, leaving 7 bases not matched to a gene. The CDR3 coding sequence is TGCGCCAGCAGCTTGGCCAGTCCTAGCGGAAACACCGGGGAGCTGTTTTTT. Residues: CASSLASPSGNTGELFF.

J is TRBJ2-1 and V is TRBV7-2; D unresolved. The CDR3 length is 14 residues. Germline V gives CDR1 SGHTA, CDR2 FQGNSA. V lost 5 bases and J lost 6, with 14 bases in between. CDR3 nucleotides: TGTGCCAGCAGCATCGGAGTGCCAACCAATGAGCAGTTCTTC. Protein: CASSIGVPTNEQFF.

CDR3 sequence reads: CASSLSGGRNRYSNQPQHF. CDR3 sequence (DNA): TGTGCCAGCAGTTTATCAGGGGGCCGTAATCGCTATAGCAATCAGCCCCAGCATTTT. The V gene is TRBV27, the J gene TRBJ1-5; TRBD1 matches 7 bases. The trim removed 0 bases at V and 0 bases at J, leaving 11 bases unmatched. The CDR3 is made up of 19 amino acids. Germline V CDR1 and CDR2: MNHEY, SMNVEV (reference sequence).

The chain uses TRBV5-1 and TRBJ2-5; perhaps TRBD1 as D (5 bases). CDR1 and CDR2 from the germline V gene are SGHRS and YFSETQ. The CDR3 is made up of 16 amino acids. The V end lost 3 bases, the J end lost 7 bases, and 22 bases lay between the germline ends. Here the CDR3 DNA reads TGCGCCAGCAGCTGGGGCCCCTCTCGGGCCCCCTGGACCCAGTACTTC. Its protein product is CASSWGPSRAPWTQYF. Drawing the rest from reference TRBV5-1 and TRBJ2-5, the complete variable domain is KAGVTQTPRYLIKTRGQQVTLSCSPISGHRSVSWYQQTPGQGLQFLFEYFSETQRNKGNFPGRFSGRQFSNSRSEMNVSTLELGDSALYLCASSWGPSRAPWTQYFGPGTRLLVL.

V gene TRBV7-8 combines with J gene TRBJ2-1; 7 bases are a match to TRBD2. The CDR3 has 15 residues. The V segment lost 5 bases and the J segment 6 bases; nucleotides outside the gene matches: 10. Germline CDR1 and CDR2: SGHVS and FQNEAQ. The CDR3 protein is CASSLGLVSRNEQFF. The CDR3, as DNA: TGTGCCAGCAGCCTCGGACTAGTTTCGCGCAATGAGCAGTTCTTC.

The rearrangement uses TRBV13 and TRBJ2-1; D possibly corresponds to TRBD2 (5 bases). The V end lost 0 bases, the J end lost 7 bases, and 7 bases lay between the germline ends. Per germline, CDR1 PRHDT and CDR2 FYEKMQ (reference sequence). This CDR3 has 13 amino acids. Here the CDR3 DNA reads TGTGCCAGCAGCTTAGGCGGGGATAATGAGCAGTTCTTC. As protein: CASSLGGDNEQFF.

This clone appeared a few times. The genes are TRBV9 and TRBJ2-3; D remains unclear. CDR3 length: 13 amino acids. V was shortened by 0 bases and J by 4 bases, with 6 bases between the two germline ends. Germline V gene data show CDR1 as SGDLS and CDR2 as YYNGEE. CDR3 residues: CASSVDMSDTQYF. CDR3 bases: TGTGCCAGCAGCGTAGATATGTCAGATACGCAGTATTTT. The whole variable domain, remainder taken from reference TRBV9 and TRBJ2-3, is DSGVTQTPKHLITATGQRVTLRCSPRSGDLSVYWYQQSLDQGLQFLIQYYNGEERAKGNILERFSAQQFPDLHSELNLSSLELGDSALYFCASSVDMSDTQYFGPGTRLTVL.